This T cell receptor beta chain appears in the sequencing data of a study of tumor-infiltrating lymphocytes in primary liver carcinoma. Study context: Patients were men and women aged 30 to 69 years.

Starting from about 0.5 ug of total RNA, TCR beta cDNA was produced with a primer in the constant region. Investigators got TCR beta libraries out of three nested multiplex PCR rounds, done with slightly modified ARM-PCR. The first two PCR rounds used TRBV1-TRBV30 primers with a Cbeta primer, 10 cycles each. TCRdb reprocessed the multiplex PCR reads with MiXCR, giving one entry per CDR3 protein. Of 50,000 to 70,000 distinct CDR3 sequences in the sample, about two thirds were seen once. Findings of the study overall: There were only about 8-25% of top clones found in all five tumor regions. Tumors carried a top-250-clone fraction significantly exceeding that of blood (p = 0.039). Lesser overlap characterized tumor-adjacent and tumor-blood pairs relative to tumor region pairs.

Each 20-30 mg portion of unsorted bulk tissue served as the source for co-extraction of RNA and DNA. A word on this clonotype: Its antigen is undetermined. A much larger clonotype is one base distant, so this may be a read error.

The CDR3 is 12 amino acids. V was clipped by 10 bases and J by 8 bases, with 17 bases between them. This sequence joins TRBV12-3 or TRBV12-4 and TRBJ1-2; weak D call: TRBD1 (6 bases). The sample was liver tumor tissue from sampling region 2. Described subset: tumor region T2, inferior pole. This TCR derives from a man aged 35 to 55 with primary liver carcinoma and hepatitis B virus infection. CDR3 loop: CATGGQGYGYTF. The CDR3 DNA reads TGTGCCACCGGGGGGCAGGGATACGGCTACACCTTC.